These 3 T cell receptor beta chains originate from one sample sequenced in a study of CD8 T cells in Susac syndrome. Random hexamers were used to reverse transcribe an amount of about 0.45 to 1 ug RNA. TCRdb called the immunoSEQ multiplex PCR reads again in MiXCR, with one record for every CDR3 protein. Of 150,000 to 200,000 distinct CDR3 sequences listed, about 91% are singletons. Material for sequencing was CD4+ T cells from PBMCs. The receptors come from a human donor in good health.

The chain has TRBV21-1 and TRBJ2-2; the table gives TRBD2 as D, unverified against the DNA. TRBV21-1 is assigned pseudogene status. This CDR3 comprises 16 residues. As DNA, the CDR3 is TGTGCCAGCAGCTCCTTAGCGGAGGGAAACACCGGGGAGCTGTTTTTT. Translated, it gives CASSSLAEGNTGELFF.

The V and J genes are TRBV6-1 and TRBJ1-6; no definite D call. Deletions cut 5 bases from V and 0 bases from J, with 14 bases between. Germline V gene sequence: CDR1 MNHNS, CDR2 SASEGT. The CDR3 is made up of 17 amino acids. CDR3 region: CASSLGPGSSYNSPLHF. The CDR3 coding sequence is TGTGCCAGCAGTCTCGGGCCGGGGAGCTCCTATAATTCACCCCTCCACTTT.

The V call is TRBV7-9, the J call TRBJ1-2, with TRBD1 as a possible D gene (5 bases). Looked up from germline, CDR1 is SEHNR and CDR2 is FQNEAQ (reference sequence). Deletions cut 1 base from V and 8 bases from J, with 20 bases between. This CDR3 has 16 amino acids. CDR3 region: CASSLEGLNWGGGYTF. CDR3 in DNA: TGTGCCAGCAGCTTAGAAGGACTCAACTGGGGGGGAGGCTACACCTTC.